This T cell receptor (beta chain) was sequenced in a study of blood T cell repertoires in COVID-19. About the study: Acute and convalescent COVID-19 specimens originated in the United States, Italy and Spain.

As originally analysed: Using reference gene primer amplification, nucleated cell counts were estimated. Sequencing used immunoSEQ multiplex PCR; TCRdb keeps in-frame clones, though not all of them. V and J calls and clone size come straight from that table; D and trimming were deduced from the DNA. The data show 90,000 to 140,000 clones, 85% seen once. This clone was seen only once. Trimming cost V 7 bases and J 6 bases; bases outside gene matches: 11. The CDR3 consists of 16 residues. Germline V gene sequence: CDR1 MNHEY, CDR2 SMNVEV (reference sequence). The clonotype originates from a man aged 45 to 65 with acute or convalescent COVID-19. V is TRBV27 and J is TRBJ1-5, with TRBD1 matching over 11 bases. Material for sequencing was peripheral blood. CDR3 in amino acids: CASNKAGTGGVQPQHF. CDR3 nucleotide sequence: TGTGCCAGCAACAAAGCAGGGACAGGGGGAGTTCAGCCCCAGCATTTT.